The rows below give T cell receptor beta chains drawn from one sample of a study of cytomegalovirus exposure and HLA in healthy donors. Profiled with immunoSEQ multiplex PCR; TCRdb holds only in-frame clones, not every one. The sample includes 180,000 or so clones, 86% of them seen just once. The sample was PBMCs. Source of these receptors: a man aged 25 to 40 in good health and CMV-seropositive. Each CDR3 is given with its conserved first and last residue. D genes are given only for firm matches.

j_call d_call v_call cdr3_aa
TRBJ1-2 TRBD1 TRBV10-3 CAISDQGGRGYGYTF
TRBJ2-7 TRBD2 TRBV7-6 CASSRGLADSYEQYF
TRBJ1-1 NA TRBV15 CATSWGGMNTEAFF
TRBJ2-2 NA TRBV9 CASSVERANTGELFF
TRBJ2-6 NA TRBV29-1 CSVEGSGNSGANVLTF
TRBJ1-1 NA TRBV7-2 CASSLAAQGLGTEAFF
TRBJ2-5 NA TRBV11-2 CASSMGGRETQYF
TRBJ2-2 TRBD2 TRBV9 CASSVVASGLLDTGELFF
TRBJ1-3 NA TRBV28 CAASGNTIYF
TRBJ2-5 NA TRBV5-1 CASSLAFINSQETQYF
TRBJ2-7 TRBD1 TRBV18 CASSPIRTGPTYEQYF
TRBJ2-3 NA TRBV9 CASSKEPFTDTQYF
TRBJ1-1 NA TRBV4-3 CASSQRAGGPEAFF
TRBJ1-2 TRBD1 TRBV9 CASSVFSQTGDYGYTF
TRBJ1-2 NA TRBV27 CASRATTGFVDGYTF
TRBJ2-2 NA TRBV15 CATSRRQLTGELFF
TRBJ2-5 NA TRBV11-1 CASSLAPRGLGLLETQYF
TRBJ1-2 NA TRBV27 CASSFGELYGYTF
TRBJ1-4 TRBD1 TRBV28 CASSLFGTGNQKLFF
TRBJ2-5 TRBD1 TRBV7-7 CASSLRTGGETQYF
TRBJ1-2 NA TRBV4-3 CASSQDRMGGYTF
TRBJ1-1 NA TRBV6-5 CASSTGRTEAFF
TRBJ1-2 TRBD1 TRBV9 CASSDHRTGVEYTF
TRBJ2-1 NA TRBV27 CASSFQGLRKFF
TRBJ2-5 TRBD1 TRBV2 CASSWDRGGRETQYF
TRBJ2-7 TRBD1 TRBV30 CAWSLQGNEQYF
TRBJ2-5 TRBD1 TRBV27 CASSLSGTGGEYF
TRBJ1-5 NA TRBV18 CASSPRQSNQPQHF
TRBJ2-7 TRBD1 TRBV5-5 CASSRMTGGRYEQYF
TRBJ2-7 TRBD1 TRBV10-3 CAIKGTGGAAYEQYF
TRBJ1-4 NA TRBV7-6 CASSLEGRLENEKLFF
TRBJ2-5 NA TRBV5-1 CASSLYGNPGGTQYF
TRBJ2-3 TRBD2 TRBV7-6 CASSPGLAGGHSTDTQYF
TRBJ2-7 NA TRBV6-1 CASSERVASSYEQYF
TRBJ1-1 NA TRBV11-1 CASSFETRGGPTEAFF
TRBJ1-3 NA TRBV5-1 CASRDPREDSGNTIYF
TRBJ1-5 NA TRBV19 CASALGGNSNQPQHF
TRBJ2-7 TRBD1 TRBV7-2 CASSLSQGAGEQYF
TRBJ1-2 NA TRBV7-2 CASSLEGASGYGYTF
TRBJ2-5 TRBD2 TRBV9 CASSVALISGGQETQYF
TRBJ1-2 NA TRBV5-1 CASSPYRDGYTF
TRBJ2-6 TRBD1 TRBV27 CASSQGAEGLFGANVLTF
TRBJ2-3 NA TRBV9 CASSDVGEDPDTQYF
TRBJ2-5 NA TRBV18 CASSQGSQETQYF
TRBJ2-5 NA TRBV5-6 CASSLLLGQEGEETQYF
TRBJ2-1 NA TRBV11-3 CASSLAPSMTRGNEQFF
TRBJ1-5 NA TRBV13 CASSIQGRGGQPQHF
TRBJ2-2 TRBD2 TRBV7-6 CASSLGGRANTGELFF
TRBJ2-5 TRBD1 TRBV11-2 CASSARNTGGETQYF
TRBJ2-1 NA TRBV11-2 CASSLVVGPNEQFF
TRBJ2-1 NA TRBV7-3 CASSLGPPPGNEQFF
TRBJ2-7 TRBD2 TRBV5-4 CASSPGTSIHEQYF
TRBJ2-5 NA TRBV9 CASSGPHPETQYF
TRBJ2-2 TRBD2 TRBV2 CASSEVGLAVSGELFF